The clone carrying this T cell receptor (beta chain) appeared a few times. This specimen includes other DNA sequences encoding the same CDR3. The record originates from a study of CD8+ T cells in alopecia areata. Extracted RNA was reverse transcribed, and the resulting cDNA served as sequencing template. Using immunoSEQ multiplex PCR, the repertoire was profiled, and TCRdb retains in-frame clones only, with some absent. The data hold 150,000 to 200,000 clones, with roughly 50% observed a single time. Per the germline V gene, CDR1 is SQVTM and CDR2 is ANQGSEA. The CDR3 runs to 13 residues. J was trimmed by 3 bases and V by 7 bases; bases with no gene match: 4.

The clonotype was recovered from a human donor in good health. The sample comprised CD4+ T cells sorted from blood. This chain uses TRBV29-1 with TRBJ2-3; 10 positions match TRBD2. In DNA form, the CDR3 reads TGCAGCGCCCGGACTAGCGGAACAGATACGCAGTATTTT. This encodes CSARTSGTDTQYF.